One T cell receptor (beta chain) is described in this entry. Its antigen remains unknown. Other DNA sequences in this specimen translate into the identical CDR3. The data were taken from a study of T cell responses to AZD1222 COVID-19 vaccine. This CDR3 has 15 residues. Germline V gives CDR1 SGDLS, CDR2 YYNGEE. The V end was cut by 0 bases, the J end by 4 bases, with 11 bases between. Profiling relied on immunoSEQ multiplex PCR, and the TCRdb table lists in-frame clones only, not all of them. The sample gives fewer than 150,000 clones, 88% of which show up once; approximately 3.7% is in the top ten. Findings and limits, study-wide: White British people made up most donors, females outnumbered males, and clonal diversity was possibly underestimated. After two AZD1222 doses, spike-specific TCR breadth and depth rose versus day 0.

Sequences were derived from peripheral blood, sampled on day 0 of AZD1222 vaccination. The V and J genes are TRBV9 and TRBJ1-5; a weak D match, TRBD1 (6 bases). The sequence derives from an adult in good health. CDR3 nucleotide sequence: TGTGCCAGCAGCGTAGGTCAGGGGCTGAATCAGCCCCAGCATTTT. Amino acids: CASSVGQGLNQPQHF. Full variable domain (missing parts from reference TRBV9 and TRBJ1-5): DSGVTQTPKHLITATGQRVTLRCSPRSGDLSVYWYQQSLDQGLQFLIQYYNGEERAKGNILERFSAQQFPDLHSELNLSSLELGDSALYFCASSVGQGLNQPQHFGDGTRLSIL.